This TCR beta chain is drawn from a study of identical twins (dated by TCRdb to 2016 to 2018). Turning to the overall study: To test whether fetal clonotypes persist, this study deep-sequenced TCR alpha and beta repertoires from monozygotic twins, from unrelated adults of various ages, and from cord blood. To rule out contamination, replicate twin experiments were performed at different times with different library preparation protocols.

Concerning this clonotype: Its antigen remains undetermined. No qualities accompany the bases; no much larger clone lies one base away.

Summary of the overall study and its limitations: A weaker excess of twin sharing was found in beta out-of-frame sequences because the signal-to-noise ratio was lowered by fewer shared sequences. Recombination models systematically underestimated out-of-frame TCR alpha sharing in monozygotic twins but agreed with sharing between unrelated individuals. Conclusions relied on cross-sectional statistical analysis, since the same donors could not be followed over many years. Abundant cord blood beta clonotypes carried fewer insertions; young adult naive repertoires showed a weaker similar trend, while memory repertoires showed none. Zero-insertion analyses could be partly confounded by invariant T cells such as MAIT and iNKT, though diverse VJ usage argued against such confounding for most clonotypes. Compared with coincidental sharing between unrelated individuals, an excess of low generation-probability sequences was observed among out-of-frame TCR alpha sequences shared between twins.

Every donor in the study was a healthy Caucasian. The twin cohort comprised three pairs of female monozygotic twins, all aged about 18 to 30 years. Positive isolation kits from Invitrogen were used to isolate CD4+ and CD8+ T cell populations. Libraries were prepared through 5' RACE. The run used an Illumina HiSeq 2000. A universal primer binding site was added through template switching, and the final cDNA carried a unique molecular identifier so that TCR cDNA molecules could be counted accurately. Specific primers in the conserved constant-segment region were used to synthesize first-strand cDNA for the TCR alpha and beta chains. To control for contamination, each cDNA library was double barcoded with a SMART-Mk sample barcode plus Illumina barcodes. TruSeq adapter sequences, together with Illumina sample barcodes, were added in two successive PCR steps. TCR alpha and beta cDNA libraries were sequenced on the Illumina HiSeq platform with custom primers. Under the source paper's analysis protocol: Raw reads were processed with MiGEC to extract unique molecular identifiers, and MiXCR was used to determine CDR3 positions. For each individual, recombination models were inferred using an EM algorithm with the repgenHMM and IGoR tools. Shared clonotypes were analyzed with the tcR package in R, and sharing was normalized by the product of cloneset sizes. Out-of-frame nonproductive sequences were analyzed to study raw recombination free of thymic and clonal selection effects. TCRdb itself trimmed the public reads at Q25 with fastp, ran MiXCR and retained productive beta chains. Each entry is one CDR3 protein sequence, shown with its most common DNA and genes. TCRdb's processing, not the authors' own work, is the source of the V and J calls. The sample table shows 450,000 to 500,000 distinct CDR3 sequences, and over 11% are seen once. Approximately 1% of the sample lies in the top ten.

The trim is 7 bases for V and 4 bases for J, with a gap of 15 bases between the germline ends. Looking up the germline V gene (reference sequence) yields CDR1 MNHEY and CDR2 SMNVEV. Measured from the cysteine to the phenylalanine, the CDR3 is 14 residues long. Just CDR3 DNA is preserved here, 42 bases in frame from base 1. This same sample was also part of a study on yellow fever vaccine responses in identical twins. The second source states: The authors reported that the T cell response to vaccination in identical twins appeared partly convergent and partly personalized. In the study, vaccine-responding T cell clones were precisely tracked in identical twins.

The sequence links TRBV27 to TRBJ2-3; the D gene is perhaps TRBD1 or TRBD2, as each covers 6 bases. This clonotype was obtained from a woman between 18 and 29 years old in good health. Input material: CD4+ T cells sorted from blood. The encoded CDR3 is CASTGRGLADTQYF. The DNA sequence follows: TGTGCCAGCACTGGACGGGGGCTCGCAGATACGCAGTATTTT.